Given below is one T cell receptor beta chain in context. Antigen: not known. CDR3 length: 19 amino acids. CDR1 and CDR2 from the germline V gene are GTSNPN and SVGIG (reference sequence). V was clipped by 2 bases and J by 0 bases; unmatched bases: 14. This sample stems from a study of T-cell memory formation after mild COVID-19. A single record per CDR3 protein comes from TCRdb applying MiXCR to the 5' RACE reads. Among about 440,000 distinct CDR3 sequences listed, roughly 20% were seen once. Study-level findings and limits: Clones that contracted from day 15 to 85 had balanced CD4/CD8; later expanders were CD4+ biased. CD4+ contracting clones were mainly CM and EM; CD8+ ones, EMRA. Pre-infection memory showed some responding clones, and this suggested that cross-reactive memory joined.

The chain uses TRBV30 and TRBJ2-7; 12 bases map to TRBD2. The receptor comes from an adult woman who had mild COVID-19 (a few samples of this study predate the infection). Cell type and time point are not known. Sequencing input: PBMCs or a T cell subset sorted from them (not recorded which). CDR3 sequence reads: CAWSTGLAGLVGGSYEQYF. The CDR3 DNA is TGTGCCTGGAGTACAGGACTAGCGGGACTAGTAGGAGGCTCCTACGAGCAGTACTTC.